The 8 T cell receptor beta chains listed next were all sequenced from one sample in a study of post-analysis software for immune sequencing data. TCR beta libraries were prepared from cDNA with unique molecular identifiers. TCRdb itself ran the PCR reads through MiXCR, one entry per CDR3 protein. The profile shows roughly 150,000 distinct CDR3 sequences, under 40% of them singletons. The sequences come from blood, collected after autologous hematopoietic stem cell transplantation. Every receptor here comes from a girl between 5 and 17 years old with multiple sclerosis.

The rearrangement joins TRBV5-6 to TRBJ2-7, with 14 bases aligning to TRBD2. CDR1 is SGHDT and CDR2 is YYEEEE in the germline V gene. The CDR3 is 16 amino acids. V was pared by 0 bases and J by 4 bases, with 3 bases of the junction left unmatched. DNA of the CDR3: TGTGCCAGCAGCTTGGGGACTAGCGGGAGGTGGTACGAGCAGTACTTC. It encodes CASSLGTSGRWYEQYF.

This clonotype was recorded at least ten times. The chain has TRBV12-3 or TRBV12-4 and TRBJ1-1, with 8 bases aligning to TRBD1. The CDR3 has 16 residues. Trimming removed 5 bases from V and 0 bases from J; junction bases left unmatched: 8. As DNA, the CDR3 is TGTGCCAGCAGTCTCCGACAGGGGCCCATGAACACTGAAGCTTTCTTT. Amino acids: CASSLRQGPMNTEAFF.

A word on this clonotype: The junction departs from the called germline gene at one end, perhaps through a read error. This rearrangement joins TRBV7-6 to TRBJ2-7; 9 bases are a match to TRBD1. The CDR3 runs to 15 residues. Germline assignment: CDR1 SGHVS and CDR2 FNYEAQ. As DNA, the CDR3 is TGTCCCAGCAGCTTGGTGCGACAGGGGGTATACGAGCAGTACTTC. Amino acid sequence: CPSSLVRQGVYEQYF. The full variable domain, with the rest looked up from reference TRBV7-6 and TRBJ2-7, is GAGVSQSPRYKVTKRGQDVALRCDPISGHVSLYWYRQALGQGPEFLTYFNYEAQQDKSGLPNDRFSAERPEGSISTLTIQRTEQRDSAMYRCPSSLVRQGVYEQYFGPGTRLTVT.

The rearrangement joins TRBV5-1 to TRBJ1-1, with D possibly TRBD1 on 6 matching bases. This CDR3 contains 18 residues. Germline loops: CDR1 SGHRS, CDR2 YFSETQ. V was trimmed by 5 bases and J by 1 base, leaving 24 bases between them. CDR3 in amino acids: CASSFEVPIDRKNTEAFF. For the CDR3, the DNA is TGCGCCAGCAGTTTCGAAGTCCCAATCGACAGGAAGAACACTGAAGCTTTCTTT.

The chain is built from TRBV6-5 and TRBJ2-1, with 12 bases identical to TRBD2. Germline CDR1 is MNHEY and CDR2 is SVGAGI. V lost 6 bases to trimming and J lost 7 bases; unmatched junction nucleotides: 7. The CDR3 is made up of 15 amino acids. The CDR3 DNA reads TGTGCCAGCAGCCGTGGACTAGCGGGACCTAATGAGCAGTTCTTC. As protein: CASSRGLAGPNEQFF.

In the case of this clonotype: This may stem from a read error, because a much larger clone lies one nucleotide away. The chain couples TRBV7-9 to TRBJ1-4; D perhaps matches TRBD1 (6 bases). Germline CDR1 and CDR2: SEHNR and FQNEAQ (reference sequence). The CDR3 contains 14 residues. CDR3 sequence: CANSPLDRNEKLFF. The CDR3 nucleotides are TGTGCCAACAGCCCCTTGGACAGAAATGAAAAACTGTTTTTT.

In regard to this clonotype: It may be a read error: a sequence one base away is much more abundant. The V gene is TRBV29-1, the J gene TRBJ2-7, with 7 bases fitting TRBD2. Germline V gene sequence: CDR1 SQVTM, CDR2 ANQGSEA. V lost 0 bases, J lost 3 bases, and 8 bases stayed unmatched. This CDR3 has 15 amino acids. The CDR3 reads CSVEDVSGANYEQYV. The CDR3 DNA sequence: TGCAGCGTTGAAGACGTCAGCGGGGCAAACTACGAGCAGTACGTC.

The CDR3 sequence is CASSYGQGETQYF. Written as DNA, the CDR3 is TGTGCCAGCAGTTACGGCCAGGGAGAGACCCAGTACTTC. The rearrangement uses TRBV6-6 and TRBJ2-5, with a tentative D call TRBD1 (5 bases). From germline, CDR1 is MNHNY and CDR2 SVGAGI (reference sequence). The CDR3 loop spans 13 amino acids. V was cut by 2 bases and J by 4 bases, with 8 bases left in between.